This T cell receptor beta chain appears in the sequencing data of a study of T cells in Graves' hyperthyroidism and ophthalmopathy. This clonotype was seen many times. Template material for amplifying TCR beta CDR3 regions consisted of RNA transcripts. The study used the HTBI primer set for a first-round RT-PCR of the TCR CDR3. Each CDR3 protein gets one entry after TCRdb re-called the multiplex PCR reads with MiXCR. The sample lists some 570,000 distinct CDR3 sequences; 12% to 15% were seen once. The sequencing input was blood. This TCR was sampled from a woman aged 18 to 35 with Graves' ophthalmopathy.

The chain's CDR3 is CASSCPGTAYEQYF. DNA of the CDR3: TGCGCCAGCAGCTGCCCCGGGACGGCATACGAGCAGTACTTC. This chain links TRBV5-1 with TRBJ2-7; D possibly uses TRBD1 or TRBD2 (5 bases each). Germline V CDR1 and CDR2: SGHRS, YFSETQ. The V end lost 3 bases, the J end lost 4 bases, and 14 bases lay between the germline ends. The CDR3 runs to 14 residues.